Following are 12 T cell receptor beta chains from one sample sequenced in a study of T cells after yellow fever vaccination. MiXCR, applied by TCRdb to the 5' RACE reads, yields one record per CDR3 protein. The sample lists 250,000 or so distinct CDR3 sequences, approximately 3.8% occurring once. Specimen: PBMCs, collected 15 days after the yellow fever booster vaccination. The receptors come from a man between 18 and 35 years old who received the YFV17D yellow fever vaccine.

This clonotype was recorded at least ten times. This chain links TRBV20-1 with TRBJ1-4; no reliable D call. This CDR3 spans 11 amino acids. V was clipped by 4 bases and J by 3 bases, with 3 bases between them. CDR1 and CDR2 (germline): DFQATT, SNEGSKA (reference sequence). The CDR3 DNA reads TGCAGTGCTACGTCTAATGAAAAACTGTTTTTT. This codes for CSATSNEKLFF.

The sample holds many counts of this clonotype. The chain joins TRBV29-1 to TRBJ2-3; D might be TRBD1 (6 bases). CDR1 SQVTM and CDR2 ANQGSEA come from the germline V gene. The length of the CDR3 is 15 residues. V was shortened by 0 bases and J by 0 bases, with 10 bases between the two germline ends. DNA of the CDR3: TGCAGCGTTGAAGAGGGCAGGGGTAGCACAGATACGCAGTATTTT. The encoded protein is CSVEEGRGSTDTQYF.

This clonotype was seen many times. CDR3 loop: CAISDPDTQYF. The CDR3 nucleotides read TGTGCCATCAGTGACCCCGATACGCAGTATTTT. This chain links TRBV10-3 with TRBJ2-3, with D unresolved. The CDR3 extends over 11 amino acids. Trimming took 3 bases from V and 6 from J, leaving 4 bases between them. CDR1 and CDR2 from the germline V gene are ENHRY and SYGVKD.

This clonotype has at least ten counts. The chain is built from TRBV21-1 and TRBJ1-1. TRBV21-1 is a documented pseudogene. The CDR3 spans 15 residues. The CDR3 DNA follows: TGTGCCAGCAGCAACATTCCGGTTGAAAAGGGAGGAGCTTTCTTT. Translating gives CASSNIPVEKGGAFF.

The chain combines TRBV12-3 or TRBV12-4 with TRBJ1-5; D possibly corresponds to TRBD1 (5 bases). V shed 1 base and J shed 9 bases, with 16 bases lying between them. This CDR3 contains 15 residues. The chain's CDR3 is CASSLVRGSLGPQHF. CDR3 coding DNA: TGTGCCAGCAGTTTAGTGAGGGGATCCCTCGGGCCCCAGCATTTT.

This clonotype was counted ten times or more. The chain joins TRBV13 to TRBJ2-7; 11 bases match TRBD1. Germline V gives CDR1 PRHDT, CDR2 FYEKMQ (reference sequence). The CDR3 loop spans 14 amino acids. Unmatched junction bases numbered 5, after V lost 6 bases and J lost 4 bases. The CDR3 spells CASRPWDRGYEQYF. DNA for the CDR3: TGTGCCAGCAGACCATGGGACAGGGGGTACGAGCAGTACTTC.

The chain carries TRBV2 and TRBJ1-6, with 7 bases identical to TRBD1. Per the germline V gene, CDR1 is SNHLY and CDR2 is FYNNEI. Trimming took 8 bases from V and 6 from J; bases not matched to a gene: 7. CDR3 length: 14 residues. The CDR3 loop reads CASGAGTVNSPLHF. As DNA, the CDR3 is TGTGCCAGCGGGGCCGGGACAGTTAATTCACCCCTCCACTTT.

At least ten counts were recorded for this clonotype. V usage is TRBV7-3 and J usage is TRBJ2-7, with 9 bases matching TRBD1. This CDR3 is built from 13 residues. Germline CDR1 reads SGHTA; CDR2 reads FQGTGA. V trimming: 5 bases; J trimming: 8 bases; junction bases outside the gene matches: 7. This CDR3 is CASSPGQGSKQYF. The CDR3 DNA reads as TGTGCCAGCAGCCCTGGACAGGGGAGTAAGCAGTACTTC.

This clonotype was counted at least ten times. The CDR3 nucleotides are TGTGCCAGTAACGGACAGGCTGGAAACACCATATATTTT. Protein sequence: CASNGQAGNTIYF. The chain links TRBV2 to TRBJ1-3; 7 nucleotides match TRBD1. Looked up from germline, CDR1 is SNHLY and CDR2 is FYNNEI. Trimming at V came to 9 bases and at J to 2 bases, leaving 4 bases not matched to a gene. CDR3 length: 13 residues.

This clonotype was seen only a few times. The genes are TRBV7-6 and TRBJ2-2, with TRBD2 matching 8 bases. J lost 5 bases, V lost 0 bases, and 5 bases had no gene match. The CDR3 has 16 amino acids. Germline assignment: CDR1 SGHVS and CDR2 FNYEAQ. This CDR3 is CASSLARSGGTGELFF. In DNA, the CDR3 is TGTGCCAGCAGCTTAGCGAGGAGCGGGGGAACCGGGGAGCTGTTTTTT.

Many counts were recorded for this clonotype. The chain combines TRBV7-9 with TRBJ1-1; D is undetermined. V was cut by 7 bases and J by 7 bases, with 19 bases left in between. The CDR3 has 14 amino acids. Germline CDR1 and CDR2: SEHNR and FQNEAQ (reference sequence). CDR3 in DNA: TGTGCCAGCACCCCCCTCGGAGGGCACGGTGAAGCTTTCTTT. It yields the protein CASTPLGGHGEAFF.

Many counts were recorded for this clonotype. This sequence joins TRBV20-1 and TRBJ1-4, with D unclear. The germline V and J ends were trimmed by 5 bases and 5 bases, with 15 bases remaining between them. Looked up from germline, CDR1 is DFQATT and CDR2 is SNEGSKA (reference sequence). The CDR3 has 14 residues. For the CDR3, the DNA is TGCAGTGCTGCCCCAACAGAACACAATGAAAAACTGTTTTTT. Protein product: CSAAPTEHNEKLFF.